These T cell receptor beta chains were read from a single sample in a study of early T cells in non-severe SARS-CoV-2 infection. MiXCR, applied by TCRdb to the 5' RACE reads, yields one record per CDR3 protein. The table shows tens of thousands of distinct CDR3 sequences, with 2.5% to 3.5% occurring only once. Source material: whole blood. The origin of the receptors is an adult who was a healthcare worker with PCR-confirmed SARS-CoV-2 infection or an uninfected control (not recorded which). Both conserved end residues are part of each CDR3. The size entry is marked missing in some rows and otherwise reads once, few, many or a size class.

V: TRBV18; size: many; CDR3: CASSLVTGDVDTQYF
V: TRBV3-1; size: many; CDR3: CASSHLTLQGKVQPQHF
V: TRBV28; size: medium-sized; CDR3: CAQGRDVKSTNEKLFF
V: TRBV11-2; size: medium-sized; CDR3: CASSTLSEAFF
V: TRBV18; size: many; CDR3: CASSPPSGGGKNIQYF
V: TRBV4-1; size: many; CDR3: CASSQTSGRGTDTQYF
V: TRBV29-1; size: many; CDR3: CSHTPRSTGELFF
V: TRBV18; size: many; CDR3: CASSPLPIQGTDTQYF
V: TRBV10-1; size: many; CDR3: CASSEGDRDPTDTQYF
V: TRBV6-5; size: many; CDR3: CASVSSGNTIYF
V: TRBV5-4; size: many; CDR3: CASSRGGGSSNTGELFF
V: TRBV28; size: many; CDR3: CASSPPLGHNEQFF
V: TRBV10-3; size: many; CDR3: CAISESSNSAPSLPQHF
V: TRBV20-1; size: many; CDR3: CSARTSGQNNSPLHF
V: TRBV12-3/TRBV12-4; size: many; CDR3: CASVGALNTGELFF
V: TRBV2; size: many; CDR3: CASSRGTGLVAFF
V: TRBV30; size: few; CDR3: CAWEQGTTDTQYF
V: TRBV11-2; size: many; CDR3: CASRPSGGLYNEQFF
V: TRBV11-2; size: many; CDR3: CASTRPRQGGSGANVLTF
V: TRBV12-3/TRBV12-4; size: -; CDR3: CASSPRQGNNSPLHF
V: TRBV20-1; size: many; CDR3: CSASALGGIHNSPLHF
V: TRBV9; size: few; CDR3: CASSGKGASYNEQFF
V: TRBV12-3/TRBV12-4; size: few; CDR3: CASSITGGGNGYTF
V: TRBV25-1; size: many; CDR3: CASRGPGNQPQHF
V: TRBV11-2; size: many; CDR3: CASRFMDTEAFF
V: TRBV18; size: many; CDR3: CASSPGLAGKETQYF
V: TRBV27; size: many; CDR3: CASSPSGLQPQHF
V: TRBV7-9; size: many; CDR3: CASSPTSGGIENIQYF
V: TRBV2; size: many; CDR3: CASKRTGGIDEQFF
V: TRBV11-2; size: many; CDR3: CASSLEGTGLRLGYTF
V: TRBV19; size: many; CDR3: CASMVLDEQFF
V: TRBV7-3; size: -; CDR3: CASSSTGAEYGYTF
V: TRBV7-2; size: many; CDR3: CASSLGGPQYF
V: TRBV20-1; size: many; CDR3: CSASRGTGVYPLHF
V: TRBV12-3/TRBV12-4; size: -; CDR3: CASSLAGSEKLFF
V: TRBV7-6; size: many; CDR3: CASSSGTGSSGNTIYF
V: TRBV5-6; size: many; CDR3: CASRRRETTNEKLFF
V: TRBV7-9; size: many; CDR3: CASSFPWTGSNTEAFF
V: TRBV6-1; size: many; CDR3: CASSEISGGQPQHF
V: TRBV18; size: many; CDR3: CASSPLSGSGTDTQYF
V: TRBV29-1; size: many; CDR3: CSVVLMLGRNTEAFF
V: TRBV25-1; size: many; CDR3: CASSEGTAGNSPLHF
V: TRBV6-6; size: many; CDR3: CASSTGTSGGSDTQYF
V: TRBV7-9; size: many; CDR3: CASSPTSGRYYNEQFF
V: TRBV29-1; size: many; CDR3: CSVKVWDTEAFF
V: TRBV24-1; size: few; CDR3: CATSDTSIVTGELFF
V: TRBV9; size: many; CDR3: CASSVRPPPGELFF
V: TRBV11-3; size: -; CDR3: CASSPPRGGQSDTDTQYF
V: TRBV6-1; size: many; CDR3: CASSEGAGWGTDTQYF
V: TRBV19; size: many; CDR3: CASSPGGHTGEKLFF
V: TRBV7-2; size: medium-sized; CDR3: CASSSGLAADTQYF
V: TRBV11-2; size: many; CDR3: CASSRTSGDTDTQYF
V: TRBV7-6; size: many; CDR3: CASSSGTVKTDTQYF
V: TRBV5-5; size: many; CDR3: CASSLSPIDIGSDTQYF